This T cell receptor beta chain was found in a study of T cell clones after liver transplantation. Study-level information: Immunosuppression withdrawal was tried within 2 years after liver transplantation in this trial. Samples came pre-transplant, pre-randomization before withdrawal, and post-randomization after withdrawal ended. Study-level points and caveats: The donor-reactive repertoire was only partly measurable in two subjects, lacking donor cells.

This clone appeared a single time. Its antigen is undetermined. The CDR3 totals 14 residues. CDR1 is SEHNR and CDR2 is FQNEAQ in the germline V gene (reference sequence). Between the trimmed V and J ends, which lost 5 bases and 0 bases, there was a span of 9 bases. Produced via immunoSEQ multiplex PCR; TCRdb's table is partial and in-frame only. The table has around 60,000 clones, 71% seen once; the top ten hold approximately 15%. This receptor was obtained from a human donor who received a liver transplant. The V gene is TRBV7-9, the J gene TRBJ2-3, with D tentatively TRBD1 (5 bases). The source material was CD4+ T cells from blood, sampled before liver transplant. The CDR3 region is CASSPQGSTDTQYF. CDR3 sequence (DNA): TGTGCCAGCAGCCCCCAGGGTAGCACAGATACGCAGTATTTT.